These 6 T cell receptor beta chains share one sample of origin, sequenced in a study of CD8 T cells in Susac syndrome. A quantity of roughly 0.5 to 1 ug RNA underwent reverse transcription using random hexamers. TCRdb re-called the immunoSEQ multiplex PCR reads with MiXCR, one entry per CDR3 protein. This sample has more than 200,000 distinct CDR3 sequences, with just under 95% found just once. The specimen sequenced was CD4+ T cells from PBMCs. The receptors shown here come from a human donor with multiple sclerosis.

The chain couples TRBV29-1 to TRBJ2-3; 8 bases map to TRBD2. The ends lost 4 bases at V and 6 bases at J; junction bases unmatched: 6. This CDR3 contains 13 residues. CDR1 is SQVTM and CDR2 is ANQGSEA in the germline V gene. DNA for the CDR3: TGCAGCGTTGCGGCGGGAGGAGAGGATACGCAGTATTTT. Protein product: CSVAAGGEDTQYF.

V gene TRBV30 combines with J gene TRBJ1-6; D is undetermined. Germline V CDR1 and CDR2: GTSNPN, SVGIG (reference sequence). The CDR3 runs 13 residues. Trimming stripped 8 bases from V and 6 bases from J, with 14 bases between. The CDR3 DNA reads TGTGCCGGACGAGCGGCCACTAATTCACCCCTCCACTTT. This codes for CAGRAATNSPLHF.

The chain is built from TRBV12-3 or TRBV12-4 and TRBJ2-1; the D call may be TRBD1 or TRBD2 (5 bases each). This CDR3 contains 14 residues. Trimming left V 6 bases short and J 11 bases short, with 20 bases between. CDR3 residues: CASSQNRDASQQFF. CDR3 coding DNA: TGTGCCAGCAGCCAAAACCGGGACGCCTCTCAGCAGTTCTTC.

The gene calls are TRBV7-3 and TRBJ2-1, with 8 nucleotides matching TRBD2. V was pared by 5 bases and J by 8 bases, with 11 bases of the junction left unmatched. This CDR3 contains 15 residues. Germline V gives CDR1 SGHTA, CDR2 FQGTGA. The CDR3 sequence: CASSAGTSWLDEQFF. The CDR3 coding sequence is TGTGCCAGCAGCGCCGGGACTAGTTGGCTCGATGAGCAGTTCTTC.

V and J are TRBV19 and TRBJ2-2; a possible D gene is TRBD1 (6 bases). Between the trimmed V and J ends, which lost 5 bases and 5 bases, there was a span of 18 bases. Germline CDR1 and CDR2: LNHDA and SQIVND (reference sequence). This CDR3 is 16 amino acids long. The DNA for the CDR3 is TGTGCCAGTAGTCCCAACAGGGAAAGGGGGACCGGGGAGCTGTTTTTT. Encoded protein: CASSPNRERGTGELFF.

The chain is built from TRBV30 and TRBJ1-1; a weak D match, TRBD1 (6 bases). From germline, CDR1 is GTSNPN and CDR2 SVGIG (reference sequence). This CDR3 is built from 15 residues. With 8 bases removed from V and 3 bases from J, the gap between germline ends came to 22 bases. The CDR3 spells CAHRRRGAGDTEAFF. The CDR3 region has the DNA TGTGCCCACCGTCGGAGGGGGGCCGGGGACACTGAAGCTTTCTTT.